The entry below describes one T cell receptor (beta chain). What this receptor recognizes is not known. No base quality information exists; no much larger clone differs at one position. This sample was taken from a study of identical twins (dated by TCRdb to the mid-2010s). With regard to the full study: To test whether fetal clonotypes persist, the study used deep sequencing on TCR alpha and beta repertoires from monozygotic twins, unrelated adults of various ages, and cord blood. To rule out contamination, replicate twin experiments were performed at different times with different library preparation protocols.

Including cysteine and phenylalanine, the CDR3 has 15 amino acids. This entry keeps only the CDR3 DNA: 45 bases, framed from base 1. Germline trimming: 5 bases from V, 3 bases from J; junction bases outside gene matches: 5. The library was built by means of 5' RACE. Instrument used: Illumina HiSeq 2000. A universal primer binding site was introduced by template switching, and a unique molecular identifier was present in the final cDNA, enabling accurate counting of TCR cDNA molecules. Specific primers in the conserved constant-segment region were used to synthesize first-strand cDNA for TCR alpha and beta chains. Each cDNA library was double barcoded, with a SMART-Mk sample barcode plus Illumina barcodes, to control for contamination. Two successive PCR steps introduced TruSeq adapter sequences along with Illumina sample barcodes. Sequencing of the TCR alpha and beta cDNA libraries was done on the Illumina HiSeq platform using custom primers. Processing in the source paper ran as follows. Unique molecular identifiers were extracted from raw reads with MiGEC, and CDR3 positions were determined with MiXCR. Recombination models were inferred per individual with the repgenHMM and IGoR tools using an EM algorithm. Shared clonotypes were analyzed with the tcR package in R, and sharing was normalized by the product of cloneset sizes. Out-of-frame nonproductive sequences were analyzed to study raw recombination free of thymic and clonal selection effects. TCRdb cleaned the public reads at Q25 with fastp, built clones with MiXCR and kept in-frame beta chains. For every CDR3 protein sequence, its rows merge into one entry that carries the most common genes and DNA. Here the V and J calls rest on TCRdb's processing, not on the authors' analysis. For this sample the table gives 500,000 or so distinct CDR3 sequences, of which roughly an eighth were detected only once. Of the sample, approximately 1% is held by the ten largest clones.

What the research found in general, with its limitations: Recombination models systematically underestimated out-of-frame TCR alpha sharing in monozygotic twins but agreed with sharing between unrelated individuals. Invariant T cells such as MAIT and iNKT could partly confound zero-insertion analyses, though diverse VJ usage argued against this for most clonotypes. Because the same donors could not be followed over many years, the conclusions relied on cross-sectional statistical analysis. Out-of-frame TCR alpha sequences shared between twins showed an excess of low generation-probability sequences compared with coincidental sharing between unrelated individuals. Fewer insertions were carried by abundant cord blood beta clonotypes; a weaker similar trend was observed in young adult naive repertoires, while no such trend was observed in memory repertoires. The excess sharing between twins in beta out-of-frame sequences was weaker because fewer shared sequences reduced the signal-to-noise ratio.

Only healthy Caucasian donors were included. Three pairs of female monozygotic twins, all aged about 18 to 30 years, made up the twin cohort. Positive isolation kits from Invitrogen were used to isolate the CD4+ and CD8+ T cell populations. These sequences were also reported in another study, on yellow fever vaccine responses in identical twins. The second publication reports: The T cell response to vaccination in identical twins was reported by the authors to appear partly convergent and partly personalized. The study precisely tracked vaccine-responding T cell clones in identical twins.

The chain couples TRBV12-3 or TRBV12-4 to TRBJ2-4, and 9 junction bases match TRBD2. The material sequenced was CD4+ T cells sorted from blood. The clonotype was recovered from a woman between 18 and 29 years old in good health. The sequenced DNA is TGTGCCAGCAGTACCGAAGCGGGAGGCAAAAACATTCAGTACTTC. Its amino acids are CASSTEAGGKNIQYF.